Listed below are T cell receptor beta chains from one sample, sequenced in a study of radiotherapy plus CTLA-4 blockade in lung cancer. Profiled with immunoSEQ multiplex PCR; TCRdb holds only in-frame clones, not every one. The repertoire holds roughly 90,000 clones, around 88% seen once, with approximately 5% in the top ten. The specimen comprised peripheral blood, sampled from a patient treated with radiotherapy plus ipilimumab. The receptors were gathered from a human donor with non-small cell lung cancer that progressed on radiotherapy plus ipilimumab. CDR3s include the opening cysteine and the closing phenylalanine or tryptophan. D genes are given only for firm matches. The size field is filled for only some rows; it gives once, few, many or a size class.

d_call j_call v_call clone_size cdr3_nt cdr3_aa
TRBD1 TRBJ2-7 TRBV6-1 NA TGTGCCGGGGGTAGGGGGCATGGCGAGCAGTACTTC CAGGRGHGEQYF
NA TRBJ2-5 TRBV2 NA TGTGCCGCATATATTCGGACCGTTGTTCAAGAGACCCAGTACTTC CAAYIRTVVQETQYF
NA TRBJ2-2 TRBV7-3 NA TGTGCCAGCAGCCCGGTTAACACCGGGGAGCTGTTTTTT CASSPVNTGELFF
NA TRBJ2-3 TRBV7-9 NA TGTGCCAGCAGCTCAACACCAGATACGCAGTATTTT CASSSTPDTQYF
TRBD2 TRBJ2-2 TRBV4-1 NA TGCGCCAGCAGCCAAGTGGCTAGCGGGAGTACCGGGGAGCTGTTTTTT CASSQVASGSTGELFF
NA TRBJ1-4 TRBV19 few TGTGCCAGTAGTATTGGGACCGATGCGATGGAACTGTTTTTT CASSIGTDAMELFF
NA TRBJ1-1 TRBV7-9 NA TGTGCCAGCAGCCCCCGGGGGGGGGAAGCTTTCTTT CASSPRGGEAFF
NA TRBJ1-3 TRBV6-6 NA TGTGCCAGCAGTTACACGGGGGTCGGCTACCTTTTT CASSYTGVGYLF
NA TRBJ1-4 TRBV12-5 few TGTGCTAGTCGGAGTGGGATTCATGAAAAACTGTTTTTT CASRSGIHEKLFF
TRBD2 TRBJ2-1 TRBV6-5 NA TGTGCCAGCAGTTACTCACCCGGGAGGACCTACAATGAGCAGTTCTTC CASSYSPGRTYNEQFF
NA TRBJ1-1 TRBV25-1 NA TGTGCCAGCAGCAGGGGAGGCGACACTGAAGCTTTCTTT CASSRGGDTEAFF
TRBD2 TRBJ2-7 TRBV5-1 NA TGCGCCAGCAGCTACGGACTAGCGGGAGGCGGCGAGCAGTACTTC CASSYGLAGGGEQYF
NA TRBJ1-5 TRBV27 NA TGTGCCAGCAGTTTAAAAGGCAATCAGCCCCAGCATTTT CASSLKGNQPQHF
NA TRBJ2-2 TRBV25-1 NA TGTGCCAGCAGTGAATCCGTTTCCACCGGGGAGCTGTTTTTT CASSESVSTGELFF
TRBD1 TRBJ2-4 TRBV14 NA TGTGCCAGCAGCCAAGGATTACAGGGGGACGCGCTCGCCAAAAACATTCAGTACTTC CASSQGLQGDALAKNIQYF
NA TRBJ2-2 TRBV5-1 NA TGCGCCAGCAGCCGGGGATTAGCGGCCTCCGGGGAGCTGTTTTTT CASSRGLAASGELFF
TRBD1 TRBJ2-7 TRBV4-1 NA TGCGCCAGCAGCCCGACAGGGCCCTTAGGAGAGCAGTACTTC CASSPTGPLGEQYF
NA TRBJ2-2 TRBV5-1 once TGCGCCAGCAGCTTGGACCTCCCGGACCGGGGAGCTGTTTTT CASSLDLPDRGAVF
NA TRBJ2-7 TRBV19 NA TGTGCCAGTAGTCGGGACGGAATCAACTACGAGCAGTACTTC CASSRDGINYEQYF
NA TRBJ2-5 TRBV5-1 NA TGCGCCAGCAGCCTGCAAGAGACCCAGTACTTC CASSLQETQYF
TRBD1 TRBJ1-2 TRBV2 NA TGTGCCAGCAGTGAAGCCCGGGACAGGGGAGGTAATGGCTACACCTTC CASSEARDRGGNGYTF
NA TRBJ2-5 TRBV6-5 NA TGTGCCAGCAGTTACTTGGCCAAAGAGACCCAGTACTTC CASSYLAKETQYF
NA TRBJ1-1 TRBV5-1 NA TGCGCCAGCAGCTTCGGGGGATCTGAGACTGAAGCTTTCTTT CASSFGGSETEAFF